The entry below gives a single T cell receptor (beta chain) sequence along with its context. Its antigen remains unknown. The junction had 4 bases not matched to a gene; V was cut back by 2 bases and J by 6 bases. Germline CDR1 is SNHLY and CDR2 is FYNNEI. CDR3 length: 15 residues. The data originate from a study of shared clonotypes between healthy human individuals. General observations from the study: Represented genetic and exposure-history diversity was restricted by having few donors. Sample collection involved blood only; tissue repertoires are likely different.

Deep-level settings were used for running the assay. Generated by immunoSEQ multiplex PCR, the TCRdb table keeps only in-frame clones and is missing some. The sample includes some 1.4 million clones, roughly 96% of them seen just once. Sample: naive CD4+ T cells sorted from blood. Subset: CD45RA+ positively selected. This receptor was taken from a young man in good health. The chain uses TRBV2 and TRBJ2-1, with 10 positions matching TRBD2. The CDR3 DNA sequence: TGTGCCAGCAGTGAACCGGCTAGCGGGAGCAATGAGCAGTTCTTC. It encodes CASSEPASGSNEQFF.